This T cell receptor (beta chain) was documented in a study of tumor-infiltrating lymphocytes in oesophageal squamous cell carcinoma. CDR3 length: 12 amino acids. V was trimmed by 5 bases and J by 7 bases, leaving 12 bases between them. TCRdb used MiXCR to reprocess the PCR reads, holding one entry per CDR3 protein. Among over 10,000 distinct CDR3 sequences listed, just under 55% were seen once. There are many counts of this clonotype. The sample was esophageal tumor tissue. The chain carries TRBV12-3 or TRBV12-4 and TRBJ2-7, with TRBD2 as a possible D gene (6 bases). This TCR came from a female donor with esophageal squamous cell carcinoma. CDR3: CASSPLGGEQYF. Here the CDR3 DNA reads TGTGCCAGCAGTCCCCTGGGGGGAGAGCAGTACTTC.